This T cell receptor beta chain was found in a study of blood T cell repertoires in COVID-19. Background on the study: Spain, Italy and the United States supplied samples that represented acute and convalescent COVID-19.

Authors' methods: For nucleated cells, counts were estimated from reference gene primer amplification. This table comes from immunoSEQ multiplex PCR, and its TCRdb copy is limited to in-frame clones, with some not included. The V and J calls and the clone size are those of that table, but D and trimming were determined from the DNA. The table shows under 300,000 clones, with 89% occurring only once. V dropped 8 bases and J dropped 4 bases, with 14 bases sitting between them. Germline V gene sequence: CDR1 SGHTA, CDR2 FQGNSA. This CDR3 has 14 amino acids. This clone appeared once. The receptor was derived from a middle-aged woman who had recovered from COVID-19. Specimen: peripheral blood. The rearrangement uses TRBV7-2 and TRBJ2-2; a possible D gene is TRBD1 (7 bases). Here the CDR3 reads CASGGGASTGELFF. The CDR3 nucleotides read TGTGCCAGCGGAGGGGGCGCGAGCACCGGGGAGCTGTTTTTT.